The 21 T cell receptor beta chains reported below all come from one sample, sequenced in a study of blood T cell repertoires in COVID-19. TCRdb's copy holds only in-frame clones and misses some; the assay was immunoSEQ multiplex PCR. The sample yields some 240,000 clones, around 85% seen once. The sample comprised peripheral blood. All receptors derive from a woman at least 80 years old with acute or convalescent COVID-19.

The chain combines TRBV5-4 with TRBJ2-7, with D possibly matching TRBD2 (5 bases). This CDR3 is built from 13 residues. Per germline, CDR1 SGHNT and CDR2 YYREEE (reference sequence). V was trimmed by 4 bases and J by 3 bases, leaving 11 bases between them. The CDR3 spells CASSPEGVYEQYF. In DNA form, the CDR3 reads TGTGCCAGCAGCCCTGAGGGAGTCTACGAGCAGTACTTC.

The chain employs TRBV5-1 and TRBJ2-1; 8 nucleotides align to TRBD2. The CDR3 has 14 residues. Germline trimming cut 4 bases from V and 5 bases from J; bases unmatched to any gene: 5. Per the germline V gene, CDR1 is SGHRS and CDR2 is YFSETQ. CDR3 loop: CASSPRTSNNEQFF. In nucleotides, the CDR3 is TGCGCCAGCAGCCCTCGGACTAGCAACAATGAGCAGTTCTTC. Drawing the rest from reference TRBV5-1 and TRBJ2-1, the complete variable domain is KAGVTQTPRYLIKTRGQQVTLSCSPISGHRSVSWYQQTPGQGLQFLFEYFSETQRNKGNFPGRFSGRQFSNSRSEMNVSTLELGDSALYLCASSPRTSNNEQFFGPGTRLTVL.

The V gene is TRBV25-1, the J gene TRBJ1-6; the D gene is possibly TRBD1 (5 bases). The V gene's germline CDR1 is MGHDK and CDR2 SYGVNS. There are 16 residues in the CDR3. V lost 2 bases to trimming and J lost 4 bases, with 12 bases between them. The CDR3 DNA sequence: TGTGCCAGCAGTGAAAGCGGGGGTCGTTATAATTCACCCCTCCACTTT. Protein: CASSESGGRYNSPLHF.

The rearrangement uses TRBV3-1 (or the pseudogene TRBV3-2) and TRBJ1-6; 7 nucleotides agree with TRBD1. The CDR3 is 15 residues long. Trimming took 4 bases from V and 3 from J; bases not matched to a gene: 3. Germline CDR1 LGHDT, CDR2 YNNKEL (reference sequence). CDR3 nucleotides: TGTGCCAGCAGCCTCCGGGACAGCTATAATTCACCCCTCCACTTT. Amino acids: CASSLRDSYNSPLHF.

The chain uses TRBV2 and TRBJ1-2; D is ambiguous. The CDR3 has 13 amino acids. Trimming cost V 5 bases and J 7 bases, with 14 bases left between them. The germline V gene encodes CDR1 SNHLY and CDR2 FYNNEI. The CDR3 protein is CASSPGGGFGYTF. The CDR3 DNA follows: TGTGCCAGCAGTCCGGGCGGAGGTTTTGGCTACACCTTC.

The chain is built from TRBV4-1 and TRBJ1-4; 11 bases line up with TRBD1. V was pared by 0 bases and J by 8 bases, with 8 bases of the junction left unmatched. Germline V lookup: CDR1 MGHRA, CDR2 YSYEKL. The CDR3 runs 17 residues. The CDR3 nucleotides are TGCGCCAGCAGCCAAGAAGGTGGACAGGGGGCGCGGGAAAAACTGTTTTTT. This gives the protein CASSQEGGQGAREKLFF.

The chain is built from TRBV2 and TRBJ1-1, with TRBD1 matching 7 bases. Per germline, CDR1 SNHLY and CDR2 FYNNEI. This CDR3 has 14 residues. With 5 bases clipped from V and 5 bases from J, the junction kept 8 bases outside the gene matches. The CDR3 DNA is TGTGCCAGCAGTAACAGACAGGGTAAAACTGAAGCTTTCTTT. Translated, it gives CASSNRQGKTEAFF. The full variable domain, its missing parts supplied by reference TRBV2 and TRBJ1-1, is EPEVTQTPSHQVTQMGQEVILRCVPISNHLYFYWYRQILGQKVEFLVSFYNNEISEKSEIFDDQFSVERPDGSNFTLKIRSTKLEDSAMYFCASSNRQGKTEAFFGQGTRLTVV.

The genes are TRBV5-1 and TRBJ1-2; 7 bases agree with TRBD1. The germline V gene has CDR1 SGHRS and CDR2 YFSETQ. J lost 4 bases, V lost 4 bases, and 7 bases had no gene match. This CDR3 has 14 amino acids. In DNA, the CDR3 is TGCGCCAGCAGCCAACAGGGACAGAGCTATGGCTACACCTTC. This encodes CASSQQGQSYGYTF.

The chain uses TRBV18 and TRBJ1-4; the match to TRBD1 covers 7 bases. The V segment lost 4 bases and the J segment 4 bases; nucleotides outside the gene matches: 6. The CDR3 totals 15 residues. Germline-derived CDR1 and CDR2 are KGHSH and LQKENI. The CDR3: CASSQRDSLNEKLFF. DNA for the CDR3: TGTGCCAGCTCACAGAGGGACAGCCTTAATGAAAAACTGTTTTTT.

CDR3 sequence (DNA): TGTGCCAGCAGTTTATCGGGAGCGGGGCCCCAGCATTTT. Translating it yields CASSLSGAGPQHF. The V call is TRBV27, the J call TRBJ1-5; D uncertain. V lost 0 bases, J lost 9 bases, and 9 bases lay in between. Germline values: CDR1 MNHEY, CDR2 SMNVEV (reference sequence). The CDR3 runs 13 residues.

The V and J genes are TRBV5-1 and TRBJ2-2; no clear D gene. In germline, CDR1 is SGHRS, CDR2 YFSETQ. There are 15 residues in the CDR3. V was clipped by 0 bases and J by 0 bases, with 6 bases between them. Here the CDR3 reads CASSLDPANTGELFF. The CDR3 nucleotides are TGCGCCAGCAGCTTGGACCCAGCGAACACCGGGGAGCTGTTTTTT.

The chain has TRBV28 and TRBJ2-3, with TRBD2 matching over 8 bases. Per the germline V gene, CDR1 is MDHEN and CDR2 is SYDVKM. The CDR3 is 15 amino acids. Trimming at V came to 2 bases and at J to 3 bases, leaving 4 bases not matched to a gene. CDR3 sequence reads: CASSLGASGTDTQYF. The CDR3 region has the DNA TGTGCCAGCAGTTTAGGCGCTAGCGGGACAGATACGCAGTATTTT.

This clone was seen only once. CDR3 region: CAWVAGGYNEQFF. DNA for the CDR3: TGTGCCTGGGTAGCGGGGGGGTACAATGAGCAGTTCTTC. This rearrangement joins TRBV30 to TRBJ2-1, with 11 bases matching TRBD2. After removal of 5 bases from V and 4 bases from J, the junction contained 1 base not matched to a gene. In germline, CDR1 is GTSNPN, CDR2 SVGIG (reference sequence). The CDR3 is 13 residues long.

V gene TRBV15 combines with J gene TRBJ1-5; 7 nucleotides agree with TRBD1. Germline V gives CDR1 LNHNV, CDR2 YYDKDF (reference sequence). The CDR3 contains 19 residues. The J segment lost 0 bases and the V segment lost 3 bases, leaving 14 bases of the junction unmatched. CDR3 DNA: TGTGCCACCAGCAGGACCCACGGCCGGGACAGCGATAGCAATCAGCCCCAGCATTTT. Protein product: CATSRTHGRDSDSNQPQHF.

The chain couples TRBV7-2 to TRBJ1-2; 9 bases fit TRBD1. The germline V gene encodes CDR1 SGHTA and CDR2 FQGNSA. The CDR3 has 13 residues. J lost 6 bases, V lost 5 bases, and 4 bases had no gene match. CDR3: CASSPTGGHGYTF. The CDR3 DNA follows: TGTGCCAGCAGCCCAACAGGGGGCCATGGCTACACCTTC.

This chain joins TRBV5-1 and TRBJ2-7, with 7 bases that match TRBD1. After removal of 4 bases from V and 6 bases from J, the junction contained 13 bases not matched to a gene. In germline, CDR1 is SGHRS, CDR2 YFSETQ. The CDR3 length is 15 residues. The CDR3 DNA follows: TGCGCCAGCAGCCTAGGACAGGCCCTAGGAGGCGAGCAGTACTTC. Protein: CASSLGQALGGEQYF.

V is TRBV18 and J is TRBJ2-2, with 11 bases matching TRBD1. The CDR3 spans 16 residues. Germline-derived CDR1 and CDR2 are KGHSH and LQKENI. V trimming: 6 bases; J trimming: 4 bases; junction bases outside the gene matches: 7. The CDR3 DNA reads TGTGCCAGCTCGCCTACCGGGACAGGGGGCACCGGGGAGCTGTTTTTT. It specifies CASSPTGTGGTGELFF.

The chain recombines TRBV7-9 with TRBJ1-1, with D perhaps matching TRBD1 (6 bases). Per germline, CDR1 SEHNR and CDR2 FQNEAQ (reference sequence). Trimming removed 5 bases from V and 4 bases from J, with 17 bases in between. The CDR3 length is 15 residues. For the CDR3, the DNA is TGTGCCAGCAGCGAGGCCGGGTGGGGGCCCACTGAAGCTTTCTTT. It yields the protein CASSEAGWGPTEAFF.

The V call is TRBV6-5, the J call TRBJ1-1, with no clear D. The germline CDR1 and CDR2 sequences are MNHEY and SVGAGI. CDR3 length: 14 residues. V was pared by 8 bases and J by 3 bases, with 16 bases between. The CDR3 loop reads CASFLAPDYTEAFF. The CDR3 DNA sequence: TGTGCCAGCTTTCTAGCCCCCGATTACACTGAAGCTTTCTTT.

V is TRBV10-3 and J is TRBJ1-2, with 8 bases fitting TRBD1. V shed 8 bases and J 6 bases; nucleotides not matched to a gene: 14. From germline, CDR1 is ENHRY and CDR2 SYGVKD. This CDR3 has 15 amino acids. The CDR3 loop is CAIHEVDRVRDGYTF. CDR3 coding DNA: TGTGCCATCCACGAGGTGGACAGGGTGAGGGATGGCTACACCTTC.

The rearrangement uses TRBV9 and TRBJ2-5, with TRBD2 matching over 14 bases. The CDR3 runs to 17 residues. V lost 4 bases to trimming and J lost 4 bases; unmatched junction nucleotides: 9. CDR1 and CDR2 (germline): SGDLS, YYNGEE. CDR3 sequence: CASSPGLAGGIGETQYF. CDR3 bases: TGTGCCAGCAGCCCCGGACTAGCGGGGGGTATTGGAGAGACCCAGTACTTC. The full variable domain, completed using reference TRBV9 and TRBJ2-5, is DSGVTQTPKHLITATGQRVTLRCSPRSGDLSVYWYQQSLDQGLQFLIQYYNGEERAKGNILERFSAQQFPDLHSELNLSSLELGDSALYFCASSPGLAGGIGETQYFGPGTRLLVL.